One and the same sample provided the 8 T cell receptor beta chains below, sequenced in a study of blood T cells in healthy people across ages (dated by TCRdb to 2014 to 2015). The method was 5' RACE. Sequencing was carried out with an Illumina HiSeq 2500. A second roughly 6 to 12 cycle PCR used a sample-barcoded 5' primer and a J-beta primer mix. Starting from the raw public reads, TCRdb applied fastp trimming at Q25, assembled clones with MiXCR and retained in-frame beta chains. Rows with one shared CDR3 protein collapse into an entry with the most common genes and DNA. This sample lists hundreds of thousands of distinct CDR3 sequences; 20% to 25% were detected once. Around a fifth of the sample is taken by the ten largest. Source material: blood. Source of these receptors: a man between 65 and 80 years old in good health.

On this clonotype: A much larger clonotype is one base distant, so this may be a read error. This chain connects TRBV3-1 to TRBJ1-5, with D uncertain. Looked up from germline, CDR1 is LGHDT and CDR2 is YNNKEL (reference sequence). This CDR3 is 12 amino acids long. In nucleotides, the CDR3 is TGTGCCAGCGGCCACGGAGATCAGCCCCAGCATTTT. Translated: CASGHGDQPQHF.

The table lists this clonotype with many counts. The chain has TRBV3-1 and TRBJ2-3; D gene unclear. The CDR3 loop spans 14 amino acids. The germline V gene has CDR1 LGHDT and CDR2 YNNKEL (reference sequence). V lost 1 base, J lost 2 bases, and 7 bases lay in between. The CDR3 here is CASSQGVNTDTQYF. In DNA, the CDR3 is TGTGCCAGCAGCCAAGGCGTCAACACAGATACGCAGTATTTT.

The V and J genes are TRBV12-3 or TRBV12-4 and TRBJ2-5; TRBD2 aligns across 7 bases. The CDR3 has 15 amino acids. With V trimmed by 5 bases and J by 5 bases, 11 bases remained unmatched. CDR3 bases: TGTGCCAGCAGTCCTAGGACTAGGTCGGGTGAGACCCAGTACTTC. Its translation: CASSPRTRSGETQYF.

Turning to this clonotype: Relative to the germline gene, one junction end is altered; a read error may explain this. The chain joins TRBV7-2 to TRBJ1-2; maybe TRBD1 (6 bases). This CDR3 spans 15 amino acids. The germline V gene has CDR1 SGHTA and CDR2 FQGNSA. CDR3 loop: CASSSEGHRDYGYPF. In nucleotides, the CDR3 is TGTGCCAGCAGCTCCGAGGGACATCGAGACTATGGCTACCCCTTC. Using reference TRBV7-2 and TRBJ1-2 for the parts outside the CDR3, the full variable domain is GAGVSQSPSNKVTEKGKDVELRCDPISGHTALYWYRQSLGQGLEFLIYFQGNSAPDKSGLPSDRFSAERTGGSVSTLTIQRTQQEDSAVYLCASSSEGHRDYGYPFGSGTRLTVV.

The table lists this clonotype with a few counts. The V gene is TRBV2, the J gene TRBJ2-3; 7 nucleotides line up with TRBD2. V was pared by 7 bases and J by 1 base, with 5 bases of the junction left unmatched. In germline, CDR1 is SNHLY, CDR2 FYNNEI. This CDR3 has 14 amino acids. The CDR3 sequence is CASKERGGTDTQYF. The CDR3 DNA sequence: TGTGCCAGCAAGGAGCGGGGTGGCACAGATACGCAGTATTTT. The full variable domain, with the rest looked up from reference TRBV2 and TRBJ2-3, is EPEVTQTPSHQVTQMGQEVILRCVPISNHLYFYWYRQILGQKVEFLVSFYNNEISEKSEIFDDQFSVERPDGSNFTLKIRSTKLEDSAMYFCASKERGGTDTQYFGPGTRLTVL.

This chain joins TRBV4-3 and TRBJ2-3, with 11 bases aligning to TRBD2. Germline V gene sequence: CDR1 LGHNA, CDR2 YSLEER. This CDR3 is 16 amino acids long. V was pared by 4 bases and J by 1 base, with 4 bases of the junction left unmatched. DNA of the CDR3: TGCGCCAGCAGCCGCCAACTAGCGGGGGGCACAGATACGCAGTATTTT. Residues: CASSRQLAGGTDTQYF.

The chain is built from TRBV12-3 or TRBV12-4 and TRBJ1-1; D call uncertain. Trimming shortened V by 3 bases and J by 4 bases, and 9 bases separated the two germline ends. There are 13 residues in the CDR3. In DNA form, the CDR3 reads TGTGCCAGCAGTTTCCTGGCGGCCACTGAAGCTTTCTTT. This gives the protein CASSFLAATEAFF.

The chain recombines TRBV6-2 or TRBV6-3 with TRBJ1-2; 8 positions agree with TRBD1. The CDR3 spans 15 residues. The V gene end was trimmed by 6 bases and the J gene end by 2 bases; junction bases not matched to a gene: 8. CDR1 MNHEY and CDR2 SVGEGT come from the germline V gene. The CDR3 sequence: CASSPSRGRNYGYTF. Written as DNA, the CDR3 is TGTGCCAGCAGCCCCTCCAGGGGGCGGAACTATGGCTACACCTTC.